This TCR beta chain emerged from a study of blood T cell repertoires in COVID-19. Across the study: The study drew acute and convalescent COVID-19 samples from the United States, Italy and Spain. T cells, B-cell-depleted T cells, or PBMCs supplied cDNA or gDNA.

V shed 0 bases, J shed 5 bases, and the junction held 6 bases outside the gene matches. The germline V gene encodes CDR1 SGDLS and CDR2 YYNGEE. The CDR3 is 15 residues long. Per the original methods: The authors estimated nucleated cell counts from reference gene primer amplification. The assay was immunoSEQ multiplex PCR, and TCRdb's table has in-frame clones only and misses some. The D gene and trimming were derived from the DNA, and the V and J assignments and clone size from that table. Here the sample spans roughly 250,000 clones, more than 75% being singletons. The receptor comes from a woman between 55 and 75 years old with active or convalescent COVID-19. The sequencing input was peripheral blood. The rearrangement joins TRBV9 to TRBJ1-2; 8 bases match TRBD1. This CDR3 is CASSVEVQGAYGYTF. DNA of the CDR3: TGTGCCAGCAGCGTAGAAGTCCAGGGGGCGTATGGCTACACCTTC.